The clone carrying this T cell receptor (beta chain) was seen a few times. The target antigen is unknown. A much larger clone is a single base away; this may be a read error. Trimming stripped 9 bases from V and 3 bases from J, with 15 bases between. Germline CDR1 reads KGHDR; CDR2 reads SFDVKD. The CDR3 loop spans 14 amino acids. Through Arm-PCR of CDR3 regions and iRepertoire HTBI primers, TCR beta libraries were built. From the multiplex PCR reads, TCRdb called clonotypes with MiXCR, one entry per CDR3 protein. The sample includes some 250,000 distinct CDR3 sequences, just over 20% seen only once; the top ten take roughly 13%. Time point described: newly diagnosed GD, antithyroid drugs for less than 3 months. RNA isolated from PBMCs was used to make the TCR library. The record originates from a study of regulatory T cells in long-lasting Graves disease. General study findings and limits: The persistent group shared about 2,500 public clonotypes, more than the 966 shared by new patients. Persistent-disease Graves' patients showed less TCR diversity than new cases.

This clonotype was obtained from a female donor with Graves disease. This material consisted of peripheral blood mononuclear cells (PBMCs), taken at new diagnosis, from a patient treated with antithyroid drugs. The V call is TRBV24-1, the J call TRBJ2-3; D remains ambiguous. The CDR3 sequence is CATETVSQTDTQYF. CDR3 coding DNA: TGTGCCACCGAAACAGTAAGTCAGACAGATACGCAGTATTTT.